This T cell receptor beta chain emerged from a study of T cell changes during pregnancy in multiple sclerosis. Only in-frame clones appear in the TCRdb table, and some are missing; sequencing was by immunoSEQ multiplex PCR. The table shows tens of thousands of clones, with approximately 94% occurring only once. Germline V gene lookup returns CDR1 SGHNT and CDR2 YYREEE (reference sequence). The ends lost 4 bases at V and 2 bases at J; junction bases unmatched: 8. The CDR3 consists of 17 residues. This clonotype was sampled from a female donor with multiple sclerosis, enrolled in a pregnancy study. The chain couples TRBV5-4 to TRBJ1-3, with TRBD1 matching 11 bases. The source was CD4+ T cells from peripheral blood mononuclear cells, collected in the second trimester of pregnancy. DNA of the CDR3: TGTGCCAGCAGCCACCCAGGACAGGGGGCGGCTGGAAACACCATATATTTT. This gives the protein CASSHPGQGAAGNTIYF.